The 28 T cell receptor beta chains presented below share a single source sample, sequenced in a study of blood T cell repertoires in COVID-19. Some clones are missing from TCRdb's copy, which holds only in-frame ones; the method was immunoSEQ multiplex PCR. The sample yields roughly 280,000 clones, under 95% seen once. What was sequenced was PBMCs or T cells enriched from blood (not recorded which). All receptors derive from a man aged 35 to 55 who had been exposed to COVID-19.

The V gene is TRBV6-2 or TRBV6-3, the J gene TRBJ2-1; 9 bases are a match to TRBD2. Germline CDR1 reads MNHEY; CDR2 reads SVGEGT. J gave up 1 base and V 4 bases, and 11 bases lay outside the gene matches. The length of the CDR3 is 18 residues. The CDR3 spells CASSFVSSGKVSYNEQFF. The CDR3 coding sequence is TGTGCCAGCAGTTTCGTTTCTAGCGGGAAAGTTTCCTACAATGAGCAGTTCTTC.

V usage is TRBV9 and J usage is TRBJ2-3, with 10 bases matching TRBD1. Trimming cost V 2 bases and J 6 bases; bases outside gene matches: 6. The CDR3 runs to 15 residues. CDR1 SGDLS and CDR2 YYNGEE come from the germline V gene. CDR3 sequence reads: CASSVGTGVHDTQYF. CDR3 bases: TGTGCCAGCAGCGTCGGGACAGGGGTGCATGATACGCAGTATTTT.

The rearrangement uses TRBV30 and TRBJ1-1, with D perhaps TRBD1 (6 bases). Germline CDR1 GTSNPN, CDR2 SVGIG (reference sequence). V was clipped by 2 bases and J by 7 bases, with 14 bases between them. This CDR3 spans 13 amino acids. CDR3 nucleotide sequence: TGTGCCTGGAGTATGATACAGGGAGTTGAAGCTTTCTTT. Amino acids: CAWSMIQGVEAFF. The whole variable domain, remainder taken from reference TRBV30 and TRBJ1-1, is SQTIHQWPATLVQPVGSPLSLECTVEGTSNPNLYWYRQAAGRGLQLLFYSVGIGQISSEVPQNLSASRPQDRQFILSSKKLLLSDSGFYLCAWSMIQGVEAFFGQGTRLTVV.

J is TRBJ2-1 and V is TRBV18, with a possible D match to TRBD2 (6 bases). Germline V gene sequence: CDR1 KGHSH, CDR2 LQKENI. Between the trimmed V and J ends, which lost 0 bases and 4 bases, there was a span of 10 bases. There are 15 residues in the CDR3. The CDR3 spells CASSPPGRDYNEQFF. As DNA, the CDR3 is TGTGCCAGCTCACCACCGGGGCGGGATTACAATGAGCAGTTCTTC.

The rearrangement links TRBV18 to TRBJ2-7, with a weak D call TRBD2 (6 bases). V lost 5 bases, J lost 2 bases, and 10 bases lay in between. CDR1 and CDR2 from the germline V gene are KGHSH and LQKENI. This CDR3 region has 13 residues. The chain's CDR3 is CASSEGGTYEQYF. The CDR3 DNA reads TGTGCCAGCTCAGAGGGAGGTACCTACGAGCAGTACTTC.

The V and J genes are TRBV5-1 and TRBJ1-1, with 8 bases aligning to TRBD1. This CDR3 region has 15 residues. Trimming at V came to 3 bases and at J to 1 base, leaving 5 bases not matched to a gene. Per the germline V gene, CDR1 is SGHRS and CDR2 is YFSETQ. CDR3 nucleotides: TGCGCCAGCAGCTCAGGACAGGGAGGGAACACTGAAGCTTTCTTT. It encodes CASSSGQGGNTEAFF.

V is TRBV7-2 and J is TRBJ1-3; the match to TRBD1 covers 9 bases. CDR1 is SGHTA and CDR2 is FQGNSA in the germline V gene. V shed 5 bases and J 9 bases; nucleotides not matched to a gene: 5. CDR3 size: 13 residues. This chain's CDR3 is CASSGWTGATIYF. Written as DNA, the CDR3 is TGTGCCAGCAGCGGATGGACAGGGGCCACCATATATTTT.

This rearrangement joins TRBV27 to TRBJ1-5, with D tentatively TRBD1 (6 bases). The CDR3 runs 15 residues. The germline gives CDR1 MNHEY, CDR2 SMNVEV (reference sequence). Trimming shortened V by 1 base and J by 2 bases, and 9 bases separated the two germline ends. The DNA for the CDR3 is TGTGCCAGCAGTTTATTCTACAGGGGCAATCAGCCCCAGCATTTT. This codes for CASSLFYRGNQPQHF.

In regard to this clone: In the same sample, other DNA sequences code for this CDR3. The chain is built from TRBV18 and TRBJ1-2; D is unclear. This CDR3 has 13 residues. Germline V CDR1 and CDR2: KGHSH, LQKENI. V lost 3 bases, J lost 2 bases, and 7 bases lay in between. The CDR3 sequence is CASSPGENYGYTF. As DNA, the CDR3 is TGTGCCAGCTCACCGGGCGAAAACTATGGCTACACCTTC.

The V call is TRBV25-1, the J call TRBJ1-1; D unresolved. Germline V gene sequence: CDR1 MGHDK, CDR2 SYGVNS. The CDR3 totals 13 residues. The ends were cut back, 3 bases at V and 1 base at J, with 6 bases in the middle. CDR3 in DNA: TGTGCCAGCAGTGATTTCGGGAACACTGAAGCTTTCTTT. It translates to CASSDFGNTEAFF.

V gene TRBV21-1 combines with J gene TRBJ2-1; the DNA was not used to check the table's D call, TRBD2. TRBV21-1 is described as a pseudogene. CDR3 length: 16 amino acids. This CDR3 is CASSKVRDWTYNEQFF. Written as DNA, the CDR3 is TGTGCCAGCAGCAAAGTAAGGGACTGGACCTACAATGAGCAGTTCTTC.

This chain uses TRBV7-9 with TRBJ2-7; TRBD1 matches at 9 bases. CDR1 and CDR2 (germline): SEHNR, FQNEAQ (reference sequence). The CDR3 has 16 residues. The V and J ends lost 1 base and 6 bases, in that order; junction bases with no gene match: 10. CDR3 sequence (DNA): TGTGCCAGCAGCTTAGAAGGCGGGACAGGGATGGGCGAGCAGTACTTC. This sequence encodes CASSLEGGTGMGEQYF.

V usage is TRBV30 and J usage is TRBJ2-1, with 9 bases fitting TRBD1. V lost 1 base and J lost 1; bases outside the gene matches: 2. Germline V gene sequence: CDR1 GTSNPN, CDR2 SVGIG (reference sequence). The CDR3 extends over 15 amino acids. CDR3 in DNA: TGTGCCTGGAGTGAGGGACAGGGATCCTACAATGAGCAGTTCTTC. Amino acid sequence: CAWSEGQGSYNEQFF.

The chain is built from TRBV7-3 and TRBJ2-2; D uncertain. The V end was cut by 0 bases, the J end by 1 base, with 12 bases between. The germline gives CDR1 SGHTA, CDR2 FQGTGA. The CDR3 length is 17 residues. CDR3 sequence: CASSLTGPQRNTGELFF. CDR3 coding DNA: TGTGCCAGCAGCTTAACGGGCCCCCAAAGGAACACCGGGGAGCTGTTTTTT.

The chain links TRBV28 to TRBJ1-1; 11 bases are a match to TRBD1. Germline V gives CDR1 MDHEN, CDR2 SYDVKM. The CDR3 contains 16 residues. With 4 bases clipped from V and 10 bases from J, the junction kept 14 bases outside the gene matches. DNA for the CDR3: TGTGCCAGCAGTTCACCCACCGGACAGGGGGCTGGTCGAGCTTTCTTT. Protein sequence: CASSSPTGQGAGRAFF.

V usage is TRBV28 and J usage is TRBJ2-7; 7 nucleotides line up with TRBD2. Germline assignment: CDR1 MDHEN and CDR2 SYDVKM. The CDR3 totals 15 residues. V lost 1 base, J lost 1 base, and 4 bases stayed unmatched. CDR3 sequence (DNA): TGTGCCAGCAGTTTATTGACTAGCCGATCCTACGAGCAGTACTTC. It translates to CASSLLTSRSYEQYF.

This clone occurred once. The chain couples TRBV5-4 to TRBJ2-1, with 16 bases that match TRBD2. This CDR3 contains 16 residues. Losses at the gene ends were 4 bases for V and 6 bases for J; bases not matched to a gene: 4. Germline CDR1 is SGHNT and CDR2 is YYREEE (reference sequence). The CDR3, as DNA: TGTGCCAGCAGCCCGGGGACTAGCGGGAGGGCCAATGAGCAGTTCTTC. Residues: CASSPGTSGRANEQFF.

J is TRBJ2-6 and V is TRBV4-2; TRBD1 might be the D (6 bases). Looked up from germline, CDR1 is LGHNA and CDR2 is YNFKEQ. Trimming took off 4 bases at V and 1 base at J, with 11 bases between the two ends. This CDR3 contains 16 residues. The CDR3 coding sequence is TGTGCCAGCAGCCCTCAAACAGGGTCTGGGGCCAACGTCCTGACTTTC. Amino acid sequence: CASSPQTGSGANVLTF.

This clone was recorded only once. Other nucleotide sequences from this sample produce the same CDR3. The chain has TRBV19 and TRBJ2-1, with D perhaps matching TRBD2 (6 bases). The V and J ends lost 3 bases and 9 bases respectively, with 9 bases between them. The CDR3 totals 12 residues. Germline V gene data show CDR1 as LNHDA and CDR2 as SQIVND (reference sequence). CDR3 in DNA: TGTGCCAGTAGTATCGTGGGAGGTGAGCAGTTCTTC. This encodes CASSIVGGEQFF.

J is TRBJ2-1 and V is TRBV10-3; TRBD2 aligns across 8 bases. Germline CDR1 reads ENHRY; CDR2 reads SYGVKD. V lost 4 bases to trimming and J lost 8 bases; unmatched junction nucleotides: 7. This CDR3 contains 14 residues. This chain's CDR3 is CAISVSGSLDEQFF. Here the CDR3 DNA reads TGTGCCATCAGTGTCAGCGGGAGTCTCGATGAGCAGTTCTTC.

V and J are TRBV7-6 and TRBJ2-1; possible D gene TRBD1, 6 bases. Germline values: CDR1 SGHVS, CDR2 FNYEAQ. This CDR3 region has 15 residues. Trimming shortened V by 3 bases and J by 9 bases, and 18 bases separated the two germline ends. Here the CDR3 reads CASSFVSGVRGEQFF. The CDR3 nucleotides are TGTGCCAGCAGCTTCGTCTCAGGGGTTCGGGGTGAGCAGTTCTTC.

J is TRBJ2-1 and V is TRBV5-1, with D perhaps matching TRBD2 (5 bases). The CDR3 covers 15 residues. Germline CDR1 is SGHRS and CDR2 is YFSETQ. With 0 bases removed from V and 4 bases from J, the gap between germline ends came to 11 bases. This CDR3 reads CASSLERSQYNEQFF. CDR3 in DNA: TGCGCCAGCAGCTTGGAGCGGAGTCAATACAATGAGCAGTTCTTC.

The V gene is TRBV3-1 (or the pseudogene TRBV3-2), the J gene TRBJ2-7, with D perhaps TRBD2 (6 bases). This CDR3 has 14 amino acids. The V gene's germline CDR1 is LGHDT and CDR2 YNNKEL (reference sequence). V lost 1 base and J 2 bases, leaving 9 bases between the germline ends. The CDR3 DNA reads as TGTGCCAGCAGCCAAGGGGCGGGGCCCTACGAGCAGTACTTC. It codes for CASSQGAGPYEQYF.

Here the CDR3 reads CASRSRTGRNTEAFF. In DNA, the CDR3 is TGTGCCAGCAGGTCCCGGACAGGGCGCAACACTGAAGCTTTCTTT. The chain is built from TRBV28 and TRBJ1-1; TRBD1 matches 8 bases. V dropped 6 bases and J dropped 2; count of bases not matched to a gene: 8. Germline V gene lookup returns CDR1 MDHEN and CDR2 SYDVKM. The CDR3 contains 15 residues.

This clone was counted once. The chain's CDR3 is CASISQPFDRDNQPQHF. In DNA, the CDR3 is TGTGCCAGTATCTCCCAACCCTTCGACAGGGACAATCAGCCCCAGCATTTT. The genes are TRBV19 and TRBJ1-5, with 7 bases matching TRBD1. Germline V lookup: CDR1 LNHDA, CDR2 SQIVND (reference sequence). The CDR3 has 17 residues. The junction had 15 bases not matched to a gene; V was cut back by 7 bases and J by 3 bases.

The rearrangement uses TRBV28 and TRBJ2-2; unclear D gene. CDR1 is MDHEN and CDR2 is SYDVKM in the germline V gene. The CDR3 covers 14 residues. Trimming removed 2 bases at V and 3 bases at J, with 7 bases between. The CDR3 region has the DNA TGTGCCAGCAGTTTAGGCCTGCACACCGGGGAGCTGTTTTTT. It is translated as CASSLGLHTGELFF.

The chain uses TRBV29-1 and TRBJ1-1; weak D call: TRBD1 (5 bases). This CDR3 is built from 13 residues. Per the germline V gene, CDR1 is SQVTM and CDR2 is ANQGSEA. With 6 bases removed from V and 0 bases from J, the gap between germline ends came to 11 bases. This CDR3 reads CSVMTAMNTEAFF. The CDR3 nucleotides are TGCAGCGTGATGACAGCCATGAACACTGAAGCTTTCTTT.

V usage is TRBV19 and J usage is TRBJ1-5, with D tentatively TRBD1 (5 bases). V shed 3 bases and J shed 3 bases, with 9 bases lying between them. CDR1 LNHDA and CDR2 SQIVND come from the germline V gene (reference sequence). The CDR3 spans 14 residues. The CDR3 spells CASSIGADNQPQHF. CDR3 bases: TGTGCCAGTAGTATTGGGGCGGACAATCAGCCCCAGCATTTT.